This TCR beta chain was sequenced for a study of blood T cell repertoires in COVID-19. Study-level background: Material from acute and convalescent COVID-19 was sourced from the United States, Italy and Spain. Sources were T cells, B-cell-depleted T cells, or PBMCs; the material itself was cDNA or gDNA.

Germline V gene data show CDR1 as SGHAT and CDR2 as FQNNGV. The V and J ends lost 0 bases and 6 bases, in that order; junction bases with no gene match: 8. This CDR3 region has 16 residues. Original data processing: Amplified reference gene primers provided the basis for estimating nucleated cell counts. Data came from immunoSEQ multiplex PCR; TCRdb stores just in-frame clones and leaves some out. The D gene and trimming were derived from the DNA, and the V and J assignments and clone size from that table. The repertoire holds a few hundred thousand clones, with around 83% as singletons. The clonotype originates from a man over 45 who had recovered from COVID-19. The chain couples TRBV11-2 to TRBJ2-1, with 7 bases that match TRBD2. Sequences were obtained from peripheral blood. CDR3 nucleotides: TGTGCCAGCAGCTTAGAACTAGCGAGTGGAGGCAATGAGCAGTTCTTC. Encoded protein: CASSLELASGGNEQFF.